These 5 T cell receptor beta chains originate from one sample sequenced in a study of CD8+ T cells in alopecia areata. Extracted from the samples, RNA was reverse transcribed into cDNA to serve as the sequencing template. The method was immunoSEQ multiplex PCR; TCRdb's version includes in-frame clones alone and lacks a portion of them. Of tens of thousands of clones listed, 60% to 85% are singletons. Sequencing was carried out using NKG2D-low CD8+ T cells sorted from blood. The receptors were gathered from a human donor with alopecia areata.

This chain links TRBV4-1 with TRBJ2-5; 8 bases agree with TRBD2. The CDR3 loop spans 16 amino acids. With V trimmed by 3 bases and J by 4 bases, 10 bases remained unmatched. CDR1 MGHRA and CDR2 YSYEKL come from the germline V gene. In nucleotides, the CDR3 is TGCGCCAGCAGCCAGGTCCCAGCGGGAGTAGCAGAGACCCAGTACTTC. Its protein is CASSQVPAGVAETQYF.

The CDR3 DNA follows: TGTGCCAGCAGCCGCGTTGTCGGATCATCCGAGAAATATAATTCACCCCTCCACTTT. This sequence encodes CASSRVVGSSEKYNSPLHF. The chain has TRBV7-2 and TRBJ1-6; D gene unclear. The CDR3 runs 19 residues. The germline V gene encodes CDR1 SGHTA and CDR2 FQGNSA. V lost 5 bases to trimming and J lost 4 bases, with 24 bases between them.

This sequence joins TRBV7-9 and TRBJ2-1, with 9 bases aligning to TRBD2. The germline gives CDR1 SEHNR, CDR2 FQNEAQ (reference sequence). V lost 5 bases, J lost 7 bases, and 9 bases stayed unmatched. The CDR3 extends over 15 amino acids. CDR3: CASSPREGLRNEQFF. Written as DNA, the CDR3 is TGTGCCAGCAGCCCGCGGGAGGGCCTTAGGAATGAGCAGTTCTTC.

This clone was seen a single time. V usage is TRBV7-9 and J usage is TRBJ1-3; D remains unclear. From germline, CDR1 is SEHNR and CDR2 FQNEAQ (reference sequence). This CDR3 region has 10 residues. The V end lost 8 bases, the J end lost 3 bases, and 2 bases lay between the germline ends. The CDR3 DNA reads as TGTGCCAGCTATGGAAACACCATATATTTT. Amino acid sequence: CASYGNTIYF.

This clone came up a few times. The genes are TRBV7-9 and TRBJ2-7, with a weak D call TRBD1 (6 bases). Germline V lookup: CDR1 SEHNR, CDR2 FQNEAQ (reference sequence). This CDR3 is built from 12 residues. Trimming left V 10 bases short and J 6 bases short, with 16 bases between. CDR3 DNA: TGTGCCACGAGGTCGACAGGAAGCGAGCAGTACTTC. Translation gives CATRSTGSEQYF.